One sample yielded the 18 T cell receptor beta chains listed below, sequenced in a study of CD8+ T cells in alopecia areata. On the basis of CD4, CD8alpha, NKG2D, NKG2ACE and other markers, pooled cutaneous lymph node cells were sorted. Reverse transcribed after extraction, RNA yielded cDNA as the sequencing template. Sequencing used immunoSEQ multiplex PCR; TCRdb keeps in-frame clones, though not all of them. The sample includes 290,000 or so clones, none of them occurring once. Material for sequencing was CD4+ T cells sorted from a lymph node. These receptors were obtained from a C3H/HeJ mouse with alopecia areata. Strain MHC haplotype: H2-k.

This clone was found a few times. Mouse germline and gene names are used. Read data end 4 residues before the CDR3 end; the end is taken from the germline J gene. The rearrangement joins TRBV13-1 to TRBJ2-1; possibly TRBD2 for D (6 bases). CDR3 length equals 15 residues. CDR1 and CDR2 (germline): NSHNY, SYGAGN. Trimming took 0 bases from V and 3 from J, leaving 10 bases between them. The CDR3 loop is CASSDAPLGYAEQFF. The CDR3 bases that were read are TGTGCCAGCAGTGATGCGCCACTGGGCTATGCT.

Details on this clone: Gene labels here are mouse ones. The read ends 4 residues before the CDR3 terminus; that terminus is restored from the germline J gene. The chain has TRBV1 and TRBJ2-7, with D perhaps TRBD1 (5 bases). The CDR3 runs 15 residues. CDR1 NSQYPW and CDR2 LRSPGD come from the germline V gene (reference sequence). Trimming shortened V by 1 base and J by 0 bases, and 10 bases separated the two germline ends. The CDR3 DNA, read in part, is TGCACCTGCAGTGCAGGGACACCATTCTCCTAT. As protein: CTCSAGTPFSY. The whole CDR3 protein is CTCSAGTPFSYEQYF.

Concerning this clone: The listed genes are named as in mouse. The CDR3 end falls 4 residues outside the read, so it is completed with the germline J gene. Other DNA sequences in the same sample also yield this CDR3. The chain uses TRBV5 and TRBJ2-5; perhaps TRBD2 as D (6 bases). Per the germline V gene, CDR1 is LGHNA and CDR2 is YNLKQL (reference sequence). This CDR3 has 15 residues. V lost 0 bases and J lost 0, with 7 bases in between. CDR3 loop: CASSQELGNQDTQYF. CDR3 DNA, as far as it was read: TGTGCCAGCAGCCAAGAGCTGGGGAACCAAGAC.

This clone was picked up a small number of times. Germline and genes: mouse. The CDR3 end lies 3 residues beyond the end of the read and is filled in from the germline J gene. The chain links TRBV14 to TRBJ1-6, with 8 bases identical to TRBD1. TRBJ1-6 is classed as an ORF, of uncertain function. The germline V gene encodes CDR1 SGHDT and CDR2 FRDEAV. With V trimmed by 5 bases and J by 3 bases, 7 bases remained unmatched. The CDR3 runs to 16 residues. CDR3 DNA, as far as it was read: TGTGCCAGCAGCCCCGGACAGGGAGTCTATAATTCGCCC. It codes for CASSPGQGVYNSP. The entire CDR3 reads CASSPGQGVYNSPLYF.

A remark on this clone: All gene names here are mouse names. The read gets to within 4 residues of the CDR3 end, and the germline J gene fills in the rest. The chain links TRBV19 to TRBJ2-7, with a weak D call TRBD1 (6 bases). The germline gives CDR1 FNHDT, CDR2 SITEND (reference sequence). V was cut by 6 bases and J by 3 bases, with 16 bases left in between. CDR3 length equals 14 residues. CDR3 DNA (partial): TGTGCCAGCACCCAGGGGCAGGGCTTCTAT. It yields the protein CASTQGQGFY. The entire CDR3 is CASTQGQGFYEQYF.

Points on this clone: Genes and germline come from the mouse. Coverage ceases 4 residues before the CDR3 finishes, and the germline J gene fills in the end. The V call is TRBV13-2, the J call TRBJ1-2, with TRBD1 matching over 8 bases. The germline V gene encodes CDR1 NNHNN and CDR2 SYGAGS (reference sequence). The CDR3 totals 15 residues. Unmatched junction bases numbered 6, after V lost 4 bases and J lost 1 base. CDR3 in amino acids: CASGRTGILNSDYTF. The covered CDR3 bases are TGTGCCAGCGGTCGGACAGGGATCCTAAACTCC.

This clone was observed a few times. Gene names and germline match the mouse. Read coverage stops 4 residues before the CDR3 terminus; the germline J gene supplies the remainder. This specimen includes other DNA sequences encoding the same CDR3. This chain joins TRBV13-1 and TRBJ2-7, with D maybe TRBD1 (5 bases). The CDR3 runs 14 residues. CDR1 NSHNY and CDR2 SYGAGN come from the germline V gene. Trimming removed 3 bases from V and 0 bases from J, with 10 bases in between. The sequenced CDR3 bases are TGTGCCAGCAGTGGAGGACAAAACTCCTAT. Its translation is CASSGGQNSY. The CDR3 in full is CASSGGQNSYEQYF.

In its sample, this clone was seen a few times. The gene names here belong to mouse. CDR3 residues: CASSIAGQNSDYTF. The CDR3 bases that were read are TGTGCCAGCAGTATAGCGGGACAAAACTCC. V gene TRBV19 combines with J gene TRBJ1-2, with a tentative D call TRBD1 (6 bases). Read data end 4 residues before the CDR3 end; the end is taken from the germline J gene. The CDR3 extends over 14 amino acids. Germline lookup yields CDR1 FNHDT and CDR2 SITEND (reference sequence). V was shortened by 0 bases and J by 1 base, with 7 bases between the two germline ends.

Concerning this clone itself: Gene names follow the mouse nomenclature. The read terminates 4 residues before the CDR3 end, so the remaining end is supplied by the germline J gene. The V and J genes are TRBV5 and TRBJ2-7, with D possibly TRBD1 on 6 matching bases. Per the germline V gene, CDR1 is LGHNA and CDR2 is YNLKQL (reference sequence). The CDR3 runs 14 residues. V was trimmed by 2 bases and J by 3 bases, leaving 11 bases between them. CDR3 bases read: TGTGCCAGCAGCCAAAGGGGACAACACTAT. It translates to CASSQRGQHY. The whole CDR3 protein is CASSQRGQHYEQYF.

Regarding this clone: The germline and genes are mouse ones. Read data end 3 residues before the CDR3 end; the end is taken from the germline J gene. The V gene is TRBV19, the J gene TRBJ1-6, with D maybe TRBD1 (6 bases). TRBJ1-6 belongs to the ORF category, with a function that is uncertain. V was clipped by 10 bases and J by 5 bases, with 13 bases between them. The CDR3 contains 13 residues. Germline CDR1 reads FNHDT; CDR2 reads SITEND (reference sequence). The CDR3 DNA, read in part, is TGTGCCGCGAGGGGGACAAATAATTCGCCC. This sequence encodes CAARGTNNSP. The whole CDR3 protein is CAARGTNNSPLYF.

Concerning this clone itself: Genes and germline come from the mouse. The observed sequence ends 4 residues before the CDR3 terminus, with the missing tail filled in from the germline J gene. This sequence joins TRBV19 and TRBJ2-1; TRBD2 matches at 11 bases. Trimming took 5 bases from V and 3 from J; bases not matched to a gene: 4. Per germline, CDR1 FNHDT and CDR2 SITEND (reference sequence). The CDR3 sequence is 15 residues long. The CDR3 loop is CASSGDWGPYAEQFF. The DNA read from the CDR3 is TGTGCCAGCAGCGGGGACTGGGGGCCCTATGCT. Full variable domain (missing parts from reference TRBV19 and TRBJ2-1): GGIITQTPKFLIGQEGQKLTLKCQQNFNHDTMYWYRQDSGKGLRLIYYSITENDLQKGDLSEGYDASREKKSSFSLTVTSAQKNEMAVFLCASSGDWGPYAEQFFGPGTRLTVL.

With respect to this clone: The gene names given are mouse names. The read gets to within 4 residues of the CDR3 end, and the germline J gene fills in the rest. The chain joins TRBV13-2 to TRBJ2-5; D is perhaps TRBD1 (6 bases). Germline CDR1 NNHNN, CDR2 SYGAGS (reference sequence). This CDR3 is built from 16 residues. The ends were cut back, 3 bases at V and 0 bases at J, with 14 bases in the middle. CDR3 DNA (partial): TGTGCCAGCGGTGCCTCCCGGGACAATAACCAAGAC. Amino acids: CASGASRDNNQD. The full CDR3 sequence reads CASGASRDNNQDTQYF.

This clone has more than one count but fewer than ten. Mouse gene names and germline throughout. The CDR3 end lies 4 residues beyond the end of the read and is filled in from the germline J gene. The gene calls are TRBV13-2 and TRBJ1-2; TRBD1 agrees at 9 bases. CDR3 length: 15 residues. CDR1 NNHNN and CDR2 SYGAGS come from the germline V gene (reference sequence). The DNA read from the CDR3 is TGTGCCAGCGGTGATGCTGGGGACAGGGAGTCC. Translation gives CASGDAGDRES. The entire CDR3 sequence reads CASGDAGDRESDYTF.

Only a few counts were recorded for this clone. Germline and genes: mouse. The CDR3 is cut off 4 residues early in the read; its end comes from the germline J gene. The chain joins TRBV13-1 to TRBJ2-5; TRBD1 agrees at 8 bases. Germline V gene lookup returns CDR1 NSHNY and CDR2 SYGAGN. The CDR3 covers 15 residues. The junction had 4 bases not matched to a gene; V was cut back by 1 base and J by 3 bases. The part of the CDR3 DNA that was read is TGTGCCAGCAGTGATCCCCGACAGGGGCAAGAC. Protein product: CASSDPRQGQD. The whole CDR3 sequence is CASSDPRQGQDTQYF.

This clone has just a few counts. The gene symbols are mouse symbols. The CDR3 extends 4 residues past the end of the read, so its final part is completed from the germline J gene. The V and J genes are TRBV19 and TRBJ2-4; TRBD2 is a possible D gene (6 bases). CDR1 and CDR2 (germline): FNHDT, SITEND (reference sequence). The CDR3 length is 13 residues. CDR3 DNA (partial): TGTGCCAGCAGTATGCGGGGGGAAAAC. It yields the protein CASSMRGEN. In full, the CDR3 is CASSMRGENTLYF.

This clone occurred a few times. Gene names are mouse gene names. The read comes to an end 4 residues before the CDR3 does, leaving the germline J gene to fill in the end. V and J are TRBV5 and TRBJ2-5; 9 nucleotides agree with TRBD2. The CDR3 spans 16 residues. Germline V CDR1 and CDR2: LGHNA, YNLKQL (reference sequence). Trimming cost V 0 bases and J 1 base; bases outside gene matches: 2. The CDR3 DNA, read in part, is TGTGCCAGCAGCCAAGAATCTGGGGGGGACCAAGAC. This sequence encodes CASSQESGGDQD. The complete CDR3 reads CASSQESGGDQDTQYF.

This clone was counted a few times. Gene names refer to mouse genes. Other DNA sequences in this sample translate to the same CDR3. The sequenced part of the CDR3 DNA is TGTGCCAGCAGACTGGGGGCCCAAGAC. Translation: CASRLGAQD. The whole CDR3 is CASRLGAQDTQYF. The genes are TRBV19 and TRBJ2-5; 8 bases align to TRBD2. The read is 4 residues too short to cover the CDR3 end, so that end is filled in from the germline J gene. J was trimmed by 2 bases and V by 5 bases; bases with no gene match: 1. The germline V gene encodes CDR1 FNHDT and CDR2 SITEND (reference sequence). The CDR3 extends over 13 amino acids. Supplemented by reference TRBV19 and TRBJ2-5, the full variable domain reads GGIITQTPKFLIGQEGQKLTLKCQQNFNHDTMYWYRQDSGKGLRLIYYSITENDLQKGDLSEGYDASREKKSSFSLTVTSAQKNEMAVFLCASRLGAQDTQYFGPGTRLLVL.

This clone was found a few times. Gene names are the mouse ones. The CDR3 end falls 4 residues outside the read, so it is completed with the germline J gene. Different DNA sequences within this sample yield the same CDR3. The chain links TRBV13-1 to TRBJ2-1; tentative D call: TRBD1 (6 bases). This CDR3 is 15 amino acids long. Per the germline V gene, CDR1 is NSHNY and CDR2 is SYGAGN. Trimming left V 0 bases short and J 0 bases short, with 7 bases between. Partial CDR3 DNA: TGTGCCAGCAGTGATGGAGGGGGTAACTATGCT. Translated, it gives CASSDGGGNYA. The CDR3, in full, reads CASSDGGGNYAEQFF.